These 9 T cell receptor beta chains came from one sample sequenced in a study of T cell responses to AZD1222 COVID-19 vaccine. The table came from immunoSEQ multiplex PCR; TCRdb's copy has only in-frame clones and leaves some out. Of under 200,000 clones listed, more than 70% are singletons. The source was peripheral blood, collected 28 days after the second AZD1222 dose. The receptor set was obtained from an adult who received the AZD1222 COVID-19 vaccine.

This chain connects TRBV4-2 to TRBJ1-3; D unresolved. This CDR3 spans 15 amino acids. The germline V gene has CDR1 LGHNA and CDR2 YNFKEQ. The V and J ends lost 3 bases and 4 bases respectively, with 13 bases between them. CDR3 DNA sequence: TGTGCCAGCAGCCAGCCTGCTTTGGCAGGAAACACCATATATTTT. Translated, it gives CASSQPALAGNTIYF.

This clone was detected once. V usage is TRBV5-1 and J usage is TRBJ2-2; TRBD1 matches at 8 bases. The V gene's germline CDR1 is SGHRS and CDR2 YFSETQ. The CDR3 consists of 15 residues. V shed 4 bases, J shed 7 bases, and the junction held 9 bases outside the gene matches. CDR3 in amino acids: CASSLGQGRVGELFF. The CDR3 region has the DNA TGCGCCAGCAGCCTTGGACAGGGTCGGGTCGGGGAGCTGTTTTTT. Full variable domain (missing parts from reference TRBV5-1 and TRBJ2-2): KAGVTQTPRYLIKTRGQQVTLSCSPISGHRSVSWYQQTPGQGLQFLFEYFSETQRNKGNFPGRFSGRQFSNSRSEMNVSTLELGDSALYLCASSLGQGRVGELFFGEGSRLTVL.

The chain has TRBV5-6 and TRBJ2-7; 10 nucleotides match TRBD2. Per germline, CDR1 SGHDT and CDR2 YYEEEE. Trimming took 6 bases from V and 2 from J; bases not matched to a gene: 11. The CDR3 length is 16 residues. CDR3 nucleotides: TGTGCCAGCACCGATACCAGACTAGCGGGCACCTACGAGCAGTACTTC. It translates to CASTDTRLAGTYEQYF.

This clone was picked up a small number of times. The genes are TRBV14 and TRBJ2-2, with TRBD2 identical over 10 bases. From germline, CDR1 is SGHDN and CDR2 FVKESK. This CDR3 has 18 amino acids. V lost 4 bases, J lost 4 bases, and 12 bases stayed unmatched. CDR3 in amino acids: CASSPLAGHPLSTGELFF. CDR3 coding DNA: TGTGCCAGCAGCCCACTAGCGGGACACCCCCTATCCACCGGGGAGCTGTTTTTT.

The gene calls are TRBV30 and TRBJ2-7, with 14 bases fitting TRBD2. This CDR3 contains 17 residues. Trimming at V came to 1 base and at J to 0 bases, leaving 5 bases not matched to a gene. Germline assignment: CDR1 GTSNPN and CDR2 SVGIG (reference sequence). DNA for the CDR3: TGTGCCTGGAGTGCCGGGACTAGCGGGAGCCACTCCTACGAGCAGTACTTC. Residues: CAWSAGTSGSHSYEQYF. The complete variable domain, with remaining parts taken from reference TRBV30 and TRBJ2-7, reads SQTIHQWPATLVQPVGSPLSLECTVEGTSNPNLYWYRQAAGRGLQLLFYSVGIGQISSEVPQNLSASRPQDRQFILSSKKLLLSDSGFYLCAWSAGTSGSHSYEQYFGPGTRLTVT.

V gene TRBV3-1 (or the pseudogene TRBV3-2) combines with J gene TRBJ2-1; 7 bases line up with TRBD2. Unmatched junction bases numbered 10, after V lost 1 base and J lost 7 bases. CDR1 and CDR2 (germline): LGHDT, YNNKEL (reference sequence). The CDR3 consists of 16 residues. Here the CDR3 reads CASSQGANAGGNEQFF. Here the CDR3 DNA reads TGTGCCAGCAGCCAAGGAGCGAACGCCGGGGGGAATGAGCAGTTCTTC.

V gene TRBV6-5 combines with J gene TRBJ2-1, with D unclear. Germline V CDR1 and CDR2: MNHEY, SVGAGI. This CDR3 contains 11 residues. The V end lost 0 bases, the J end lost 14 bases, and 8 bases lay between the germline ends. CDR3 nucleotides: TGTGCCAGCAGTTACTCTAGCCGGGAGTTCTTC. Residues: CASSYSSREFF.

This clone was observed a handful of times. CDR3 sequence reads: CARSKKGVTHEQYF. DNA for the CDR3: TGTGCCAGATCCAAAAAGGGGGTGACGCACGAGCAGTACTTC. The rearrangement joins TRBV21-1 to TRBJ2-7; TRBD1, the table's D call, lacks a check against the DNA. TRBV21-1 is recorded as a pseudogene. The CDR3 is 14 residues long.

The rearrangement uses TRBV15 and TRBJ2-3; 8 positions agree with TRBD2. Trimming took 8 bases from V and 4 from J; bases not matched to a gene: 14. The CDR3 contains 16 residues. Germline assignment: CDR1 LNHNV and CDR2 YYDKDF (reference sequence). Here the CDR3 DNA reads TGTGCCACCGCCGGTACGGGAGGGCTATTTTCAGATACGCAGTATTTT. It yields the protein CATAGTGGLFSDTQYF. The whole variable domain, filled in from reference TRBV15 and TRBJ2-3, reads DAMVIQNPRYQVTQFGKPVTLSCSQTLNHNVMYWYQQKSSQAPKLLFHYYDKDFNNEADTPDNFQSRRPNTSFCFLDIRSPGLGDTAMYLCATAGTGGLFSDTQYFGPGTRLTVL.